The clone carrying this TCR beta chain came up many times. RNA transcripts were the template for amplifying TCR beta CDR3 regions. TCR CDR3 underwent first-round RT-PCR with the HTBI primer set. TCRdb analysed the multiplex PCR reads with MiXCR anew, one entry per CDR3 protein. The sample holds fewer than 650,000 distinct CDR3 sequences; about 45% are singletons and the top ten take around 47%. The data are from a study of T cells in Graves' hyperthyroidism and ophthalmopathy. This CDR3 has 14 residues. V lost 6 bases to trimming and J lost 6 bases; unmatched junction nucleotides: 5. The sequence derives from an adult woman with Graves' disease, either hyperthyroidism or ophthalmopathy (not recorded which). Sequenced material: peripheral blood or thyroid tissue (not recorded which). This rearrangement joins TRBV12-3 or TRBV12-4 to TRBJ1-6; TRBD1 aligns across 7 bases. CDR3 coding DNA: TGTGCCAGCAGCTACAGGGGCTTTAATTCACCCCTCCACTTT. This codes for CASSYRGFNSPLHF.